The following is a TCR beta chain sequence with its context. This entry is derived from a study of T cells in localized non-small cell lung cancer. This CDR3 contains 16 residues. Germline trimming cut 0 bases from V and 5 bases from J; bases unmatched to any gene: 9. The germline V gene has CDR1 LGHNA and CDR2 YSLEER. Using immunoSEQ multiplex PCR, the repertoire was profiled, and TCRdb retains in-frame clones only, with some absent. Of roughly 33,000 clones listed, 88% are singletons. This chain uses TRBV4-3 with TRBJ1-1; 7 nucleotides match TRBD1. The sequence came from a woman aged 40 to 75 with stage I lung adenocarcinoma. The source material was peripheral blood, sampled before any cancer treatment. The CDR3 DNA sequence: TGCGCCAGCAGCCAAGAGGTTTACAGGGGAAGAACTGAAGCTTTCTTT. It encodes CASSQEVYRGRTEAFF.